This T cell receptor beta chain derives from a study of blood T cell repertoires in COVID-19 (dated by TCRdb to between 2020 and 2021). Describing the broader study: Samples covering the acute and convalescent phases of COVID-19 were provided by collaborators in the United States, Italy and Spain. The material from the prospective study consisted of cDNA or gDNA derived from T cells, B-cell-depleted T cells, or PBMCs. The dataset comprised deeply sampled blood TCRbeta repertoires from subjects exposed to, actively infected with, or recovered from COVID-19. The repertoires were released in a freely available public database intended as a resource for research on the immune response to SARS-CoV-2. Samples were obtained from the ongoing ImmuneRACE study (first 160 participants) and from 950 to 1,500 subjects provided by 6 global collaborators. A de-identified subject ID, COVID-19 status, age in years and sex were almost always included in the sample metadata. Where available, HLA class I and class II types were taken from metadata supplied by the sample provider and were not determined by assay-based typing. The paper as a whole reports these results and caveats: Clinical and demographic metadata were provided uncurated, with the amount varying by source and participant.

TCRbeta CDR3 regions were amplified from genomic DNA by means of the immunoSEQ Assay, a bias-controlled multiplex PCR. For the original study's pipeline: Within the assay, amplification of reference gene primers was used to estimate how many nucleated cells each sample contained. To quantify the absolute abundance of each unique TCRbeta CDR3 rearrangement, sequence reads were collapsed and filtered. Productive Simpson clonality was computed per sample as the square root of Simpson's diversity index over productive rearrangements. Sourced from immuneACCESS, this table was stored by TCRdb with only in-frame sequences that have V and J called. A share of the clones is absent; for the studies checked, an unresolved V gene accounts for under half, and the remainder has no known explanation. V, J and clone size reflect that table, while D and trimming were determined from the DNA. The sample records a few hundred thousand clones, 88% of which are singletons. The ten largest clones represent approximately 4.3% of the sample.

Comment on this clone: The specificity of this receptor is unknown. No per-base quality is available; no much larger clone lies one base away.

Between the V and J ends, shortened by 2 bases and 1 base respectively, the junction contains 14 bases. The CDR3 starts with the cysteine, ends with the phenylalanine, and has 16 residues. Here the CDR3 DNA is all that survives: 48 bases in frame from base 1. From a lookup of the germline V gene, CDR1 and CDR2 are SGDLS and YYNGEE. Samples from volunteer blood donors who had recovered from COVID-19 were contributed by a second Seattle source. The collaborating institutions used their own protocols to collect whole blood in K2EDTA tubes. For TCRbeta analysis, collaborators shipped samples in one of three forms: frozen whole blood, isolated PBMCs, or DNA extracted from either of those sample types.

This chain is built from TRBV9 and TRBJ2-3; a tentative D call is TRBD1 (5 bases match). The receptor's source is a man between 60 and 70 years old who had recovered from COVID-19. The sample was peripheral blood. The DNA sequence is TGTGCCAGCAGCGTGGGGCCCCAAGGCGGCACAGATACGCAGTATTTT. This yields the protein CASSVGPQGGTDTQYF.